This T cell receptor beta chain comes out of a study of cytomegalovirus exposure and HLA in healthy donors. The CDR3 has 15 residues. Between the trimmed V and J ends, which lost 1 base and 5 bases, there was a span of 11 bases. Germline CDR1 reads MGHRA; CDR2 reads YSYEKL. Method: immunoSEQ multiplex PCR; TCRdb's copy keeps in-frame clones and lacks some. The sample has over 200,000 clones, around 90% seen once. The sequence was obtained from a young woman in good health and CMV-seropositive. The V gene is TRBV4-1, the J gene TRBJ2-2; the D is unclear. The sequenced material came from PBMCs. The CDR3 is CASSQARSLTGELFF. The DNA of the CDR3 is TGCGCCAGCAGCCAAGCCAGGTCCCTGACCGGGGAGCTGTTTTTT.